This T cell receptor beta chain derives from a study of type 1 regulatory T cells. For the study at large: An in vitro protocol generated T-allo10, a Tr1-enriched, alloantigen-specific CD4 T cell product.

The sample holds a few counts of this clonotype. The CDR3 runs to 16 residues. TCRdb recomputed calls from the reads with MiXCR, one row per CDR3 protein. The table lists some 89,000 distinct CDR3 sequences, roughly a third of them singletons, with less than 2.5% in the top ten. This chain uses TRBV21-1 with TRBJ1-5; the table's D call, TRBD1, has no DNA check behind it. TRBV21-1 corresponds to a pseudogene. The clonotype comes from a human donor in good health. Sequencing was carried out using CD4+ T cells, either the whole sample or a sorted fraction (not recorded which). This CDR3 is CASSPGENKGNQPQHF. The CDR3, as DNA: TGTGCCAGCAGCCCCGGAGAGAATAAAGGCAATCAGCCCCAGCATTTT.